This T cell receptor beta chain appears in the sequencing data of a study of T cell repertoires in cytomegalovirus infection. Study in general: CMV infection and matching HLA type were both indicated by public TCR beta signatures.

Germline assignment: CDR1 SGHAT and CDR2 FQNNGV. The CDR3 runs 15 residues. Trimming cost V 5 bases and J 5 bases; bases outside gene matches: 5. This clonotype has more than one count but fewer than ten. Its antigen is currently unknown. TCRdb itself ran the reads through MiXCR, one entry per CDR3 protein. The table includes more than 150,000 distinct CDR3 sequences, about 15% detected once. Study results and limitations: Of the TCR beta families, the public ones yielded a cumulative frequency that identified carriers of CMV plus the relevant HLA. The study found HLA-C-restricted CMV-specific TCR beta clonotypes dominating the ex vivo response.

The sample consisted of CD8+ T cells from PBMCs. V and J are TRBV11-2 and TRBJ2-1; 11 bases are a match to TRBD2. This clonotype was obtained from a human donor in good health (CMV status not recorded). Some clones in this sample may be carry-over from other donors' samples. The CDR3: CASSLSGRGDNEQFF. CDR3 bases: TGTGCCAGCAGCCTTAGCGGGAGGGGGGACAATGAGCAGTTCTTC.